One and the same sample provided the 27 T cell receptor beta chains below, sequenced in a study of control samples from healthy donors and cancer patients. The table came from immunoSEQ multiplex PCR; TCRdb's copy has only in-frame clones and leaves some out. The sample holds approximately 170,000 clones, over 85% seen once. Sequenced sample: blood. These receptor sequences come from a man aged 30 to 39 in good health.

This chain uses TRBV29-1 with TRBJ1-5, with a tentative D call TRBD1 (5 bases). Trimming removed 6 bases at V and 6 bases at J, with 15 bases between. The CDR3 totals 13 residues. Germline V gives CDR1 SQVTM, CDR2 ANQGSEA. CDR3 loop: CSVTDSILQPQHF. The CDR3 DNA sequence: TGCAGCGTGACAGACAGTATCCTTCAGCCCCAGCATTTT.

The chain couples TRBV7-4 to TRBJ1-4, with D possibly being TRBD1 (6 bases). Trimming removed 1 base at V and 6 bases at J, with 21 bases between. The CDR3 sequence is 18 residues long. Germline lookup yields CDR1 SGHVT and CDR2 SQSDAQ. CDR3 nucleotides: TGTGCCAGCAGCTTAGGGTTCCCACAGGGCATGAGGGATGAAAAACTGTTTTTT. Translation gives CASSLGFPQGMRDEKLFF.

The chain couples TRBV7-2 to TRBJ1-4; perhaps TRBD1 as D (6 bases). There are 16 residues in the CDR3. V lost 1 base to trimming and J lost 3 bases, with 12 bases between them. CDR1 and CDR2 from the germline V gene are SGHTA and FQGNSA. CDR3 protein: CASSLVGGAPNEKLFF. The DNA for the CDR3 is TGTGCCAGCAGCTTAGTGGGGGGGGCTCCTAATGAAAAACTGTTTTTT.

The chain is built from TRBV3-1 (or the pseudogene TRBV3-2) and TRBJ2-3, with D perhaps being TRBD1 or TRBD2 (6 bases each). Trimming cost V 2 bases and J 3 bases, with 12 bases left between them. Germline V gives CDR1 LGHDT, CDR2 YNNKEL (reference sequence). The CDR3 extends over 15 amino acids. CDR3 sequence (DNA): TGTGCCAGCAGCCAATCATGGGGGGCAACAGATACGCAGTATTTT. Translating it yields CASSQSWGATDTQYF.

This clone was recorded at least ten times. The chain joins TRBV19 to TRBJ1-3; no definite D call. The CDR3 covers 14 residues. Germline V CDR1 and CDR2: LNHDA, SQIVND (reference sequence). V lost 5 bases and J lost 0, with 8 bases in between. CDR3 in amino acids: CASSPRNSGNTIYF. CDR3 nucleotides: TGTGCCAGTAGTCCAAGAAACTCTGGAAACACCATATATTTT.

This clone was seen only a few times. The chain carries TRBV7-9 and TRBJ1-2; weak D call: TRBD1 (5 bases). Germline V gene lookup returns CDR1 SEHNR and CDR2 FQNEAQ (reference sequence). Trimming cost V 5 bases and J 0 bases, with 10 bases left between them. The CDR3 covers 14 residues. CDR3: CASSLGTANYGYTF. As DNA, the CDR3 is TGTGCCAGCAGCCTCGGGACGGCTAACTATGGCTACACCTTC.

The genes are TRBV20-1 and TRBJ1-1; D unclear. The germline gives CDR1 DFQATT, CDR2 SNEGSKA (reference sequence). The CDR3 runs 11 residues. V lost 4 bases to trimming and J lost 2 bases, with 5 bases between them. The CDR3 DNA sequence: TGCAGTGCTACCCCCAACACTGAAGCTTTCTTT. Translation: CSATPNTEAFF.

The rearrangement joins TRBV5-1 to TRBJ1-2; D might be TRBD1 (5 bases). From germline, CDR1 is SGHRS and CDR2 YFSETQ. Trimming took 4 bases from V and 3 from J, leaving 13 bases between them. This CDR3 comprises 14 residues. The CDR3 DNA is TGCGCCAGCAGCGCGGGGGTTTTGGACTATGGCTACACCTTC. It encodes CASSAGVLDYGYTF. Using reference TRBV5-1 and TRBJ1-2 for the parts outside the CDR3, the full variable domain is KAGVTQTPRYLIKTRGQQVTLSCSPISGHRSVSWYQQTPGQGLQFLFEYFSETQRNKGNFPGRFSGRQFSNSRSEMNVSTLELGDSALYLCASSAGVLDYGYTFGSGTRLTVV.

The chain carries TRBV30 and TRBJ2-2; D is possibly TRBD1 (6 bases). The CDR3 runs 15 residues. The germline V gene encodes CDR1 GTSNPN and CDR2 SVGIG (reference sequence). Trimming stripped 0 bases from V and 3 bases from J, with 11 bases between. DNA of the CDR3: TGTGCCTGGAGTGTAACCAGGGGAGACACCGGGGAGCTGTTTTTT. It translates to CAWSVTRGDTGELFF.

This rearrangement joins TRBV10-1 to TRBJ2-7, with 9 bases that match TRBD1. In germline, CDR1 is WNHNN, CDR2 SYGVQD (reference sequence). This CDR3 comprises 15 residues. V lost 4 bases, J lost 3 bases, and 7 bases stayed unmatched. The chain's CDR3 is CASSAPGQGGYEQYF. CDR3 bases: TGCGCCAGCAGTGCGCCGGGACAGGGCGGCTACGAGCAGTACTTC.

The chain recombines TRBV5-1 with TRBJ2-7; 7 bases fit TRBD1. Germline V gene lookup returns CDR1 SGHRS and CDR2 YFSETQ. Germline trimming cut 0 bases from V and 3 bases from J; bases unmatched to any gene: 3. The CDR3 runs to 14 residues. CDR3 region: CASSLGQGVYEQYF. CDR3 in DNA: TGCGCCAGCAGCTTGGGACAGGGAGTCTACGAGCAGTACTTC. Combining the CDR3 with reference TRBV5-1 and TRBJ2-7 gives the whole variable domain KAGVTQTPRYLIKTRGQQVTLSCSPISGHRSVSWYQQTPGQGLQFLFEYFSETQRNKGNFPGRFSGRQFSNSRSEMNVSTLELGDSALYLCASSLGQGVYEQYFGPGTRLTVT.

The chain uses TRBV19 and TRBJ1-1; D remains unclear. The CDR3 is made up of 12 amino acids. The V end was cut by 7 bases, the J end by 4 bases, with 10 bases between. Per germline, CDR1 LNHDA and CDR2 SQIVND (reference sequence). The CDR3 DNA sequence: TGTGCCAGTAAGAGAACGAGCACTGAAGCTTTCTTT. As protein: CASKRTSTEAFF. The variable domain in full, with the rest retrieved from reference TRBV19 and TRBJ1-1, is DGGITQSPKYLFRKEGQNVTLSCEQNLNHDAMYWYRQDPGQGLRLIYYSQIVNDFQKGDIAEGYSVSREKKESFPLTVTSAQKNPTAFYLCASKRTSTEAFFGQGTRLTVV.

The chain uses TRBV27 and TRBJ1-2; unclear D gene. This CDR3 region has 14 residues. Germline V gene data show CDR1 as MNHEY and CDR2 as SMNVEV (reference sequence). The V gene lost 3 bases and the J gene lost 6 bases, with 14 bases spanning the gap. In DNA form, the CDR3 reads TGTGCCAGCAGTTTGGTAGGGAAGCGGGATGGCTACACCTTC. This encodes CASSLVGKRDGYTF.

The V call is TRBV27, the J call TRBJ2-3; 13 nucleotides agree with TRBD2. There are 16 residues in the CDR3. The junction had 3 bases not matched to a gene; V was cut back by 6 bases and J by 0 bases. The V gene's germline CDR1 is MNHEY and CDR2 SMNVEV (reference sequence). CDR3 sequence (DNA): TGTGCCAGCAGCGGACTAGCGGGAGCTAGCACAGATACGCAGTATTTT. As protein: CASSGLAGASTDTQYF.

This clone has only one observation. This chain connects TRBV27 to TRBJ1-2; D remains unclear. CDR3 length: 15 residues. V was pared by 0 bases and J by 0 bases, with 8 bases between. Germline assignment: CDR1 MNHEY and CDR2 SMNVEV (reference sequence). In DNA, the CDR3 is TGTGCCAGCAGTTTATCTCAGGTCCCTAACTATGGCTACACCTTC. Translation gives CASSLSQVPNYGYTF.

This sequence joins TRBV18 and TRBJ1-5; possibly TRBD1 for D (6 bases). This CDR3 has 15 amino acids. The V gene's germline CDR1 is KGHSH and CDR2 LQKENI. V lost 3 bases and J lost 2, with 11 bases in between. CDR3 DNA sequence: TGTGCCAGCTCACCGACAGGCGCTCGCAATCAGCCCCAGCATTTT. Its protein is CASSPTGARNQPQHF.

This clone has just one count. The chain employs TRBV7-2 and TRBJ2-5; D possibly corresponds to TRBD1 (6 bases). V was shortened by 3 bases and J by 1 base, with 15 bases between the two germline ends. The CDR3 sequence is 16 residues long. Germline V gene data show CDR1 as SGHTA and CDR2 as FQGNSA. The CDR3 region has the DNA TGTGCCAGCAGCTTGCCGTGGGACACCGCCCAAGAGACCCAGTACTTC. This translates into CASSLPWDTAQETQYF.

On this clone itself: Other DNA variants within this sample encode the same CDR3. This sequence joins TRBV3-1 (or the pseudogene TRBV3-2) and TRBJ2-7; D is unresolved. V was clipped by 3 bases and J by 4 bases, with 4 bases between them. Germline CDR1 LGHDT, CDR2 YNNKEL (reference sequence). This CDR3 spans 11 amino acids. As DNA, the CDR3 is TGTGCCAGCAGCCACTCGTACGAGCAGTACTTC. This sequence encodes CASSHSYEQYF.

The chain has TRBV5-1 and TRBJ1-2, with 8 bases aligning to TRBD1. The ends lost 5 bases at V and 8 bases at J; junction bases unmatched: 14. The CDR3 runs to 15 residues. CDR1 is SGHRS and CDR2 is YFSETQ in the germline V gene. CDR3 sequence (DNA): TGCGCCAGCAGACTCATGGTTCAGGGGGCGGACGGCTACACCTTC. Its protein is CASRLMVQGADGYTF. Looking up the rest from reference TRBV5-1 and TRBJ1-2 gives the full variable domain: KAGVTQTPRYLIKTRGQQVTLSCSPISGHRSVSWYQQTPGQGLQFLFEYFSETQRNKGNFPGRFSGRQFSNSRSEMNVSTLELGDSALYLCASRLMVQGADGYTFGSGTRLTVV.

This clone showed up just once. The chain carries TRBV6-1 and TRBJ2-1; tentatively, D is TRBD2 (6 bases). Germline V CDR1 and CDR2: MNHNS, SASEGT. The CDR3 is made up of 18 amino acids. The ends were cut back, 0 bases at V and 0 bases at J, with 15 bases in the middle. The CDR3, as DNA: TGTGCCAGCAGTGAAGCTAGAGGACTACCGAGCTCCTACAATGAGCAGTTCTTC. Amino acid sequence: CASSEARGLPSSYNEQFF.

The chain employs TRBV10-3 and TRBJ2-7; maybe TRBD1 (6 bases). V was clipped by 2 bases and J by 2 bases, with 13 bases between them. Germline CDR1 and CDR2: ENHRY and SYGVKD. The CDR3 loop spans 15 amino acids. The CDR3 sequence: CAISERAGVTYEQYF. DNA of the CDR3: TGTGCCATCAGTGAGCGGGCAGGGGTTACCTACGAGCAGTACTTC.

The genes are TRBV28 and TRBJ1-4; D might be TRBD1 (6 bases). V was cut by 3 bases and J by 5 bases, with 13 bases left in between. CDR1 and CDR2 from the germline V gene are MDHEN and SYDVKM. CDR3 size: 15 residues. CDR3 nucleotides: TGTGCCAGCAGTTTGGGGGCAGGGAGGAATGAAAAACTGTTTTTT. Its protein is CASSLGAGRNEKLFF.

J is TRBJ2-1 and V is TRBV24-1, with 16 bases matching TRBD2. CDR1 is KGHDR, CDR2 SFDVKD, per germline. Trimming removed 5 bases from V and 7 bases from J; junction bases left unmatched: 7. This CDR3 has 17 residues. The CDR3 spells CATSASPGLAGGNEQFF. For the CDR3, the DNA is TGTGCCACCAGTGCATCTCCGGGACTAGCGGGAGGGAATGAGCAGTTCTTC.

The V call is TRBV9, the J call TRBJ1-6; no definite D call. V dropped 4 bases and J dropped 6 bases, with 23 bases sitting between them. The CDR3 sequence is 18 residues long. From germline, CDR1 is SGDLS and CDR2 YYNGEE. This CDR3 reads CASSRAPTPEVGNSPLHF. CDR3 nucleotides: TGTGCCAGCAGCCGCGCCCCGACACCCGAGGTCGGTAATTCACCCCTCCACTTT.

This clone was detected a few times. The CDR3, as DNA: TGTGCCAGCAGCGTAGGCGGCAGGGGTAGCTCTGGGGCCAACGTCCTGACTTTC. Protein: CASSVGGRGSSGANVLTF. The chain couples TRBV9 to TRBJ2-6, with D possibly being TRBD1 (6 bases). The germline V gene has CDR1 SGDLS and CDR2 YYNGEE. CDR3 length: 18 amino acids. V was clipped by 0 bases and J by 0 bases, with 13 bases between them.

This sequence joins TRBV3-1 (or the pseudogene TRBV3-2) and TRBJ2-3; D gene ambiguous. Between the trimmed V and J ends, which lost 2 bases and 4 bases, there was a span of 10 bases. Germline V gene lookup returns CDR1 LGHDT and CDR2 YNNKEL (reference sequence). The length of the CDR3 is 14 residues. The CDR3 sequence is CASSQSSVADTQYF. CDR3 DNA sequence: TGTGCCAGCAGCCAATCGAGTGTTGCAGATACGCAGTATTTT.

This chain joins TRBV29-1 and TRBJ2-6, with D unresolved. Trimming took off 7 bases at V and 1 base at J, with 8 bases between the two ends. This CDR3 is built from 13 residues. CDR1 SQVTM and CDR2 ANQGSEA come from the germline V gene. The CDR3 sequence: CSGQLSGANVLTF. Here the CDR3 DNA reads TGCAGCGGTCAGTTGTCTGGGGCCAACGTCCTGACTTTC.